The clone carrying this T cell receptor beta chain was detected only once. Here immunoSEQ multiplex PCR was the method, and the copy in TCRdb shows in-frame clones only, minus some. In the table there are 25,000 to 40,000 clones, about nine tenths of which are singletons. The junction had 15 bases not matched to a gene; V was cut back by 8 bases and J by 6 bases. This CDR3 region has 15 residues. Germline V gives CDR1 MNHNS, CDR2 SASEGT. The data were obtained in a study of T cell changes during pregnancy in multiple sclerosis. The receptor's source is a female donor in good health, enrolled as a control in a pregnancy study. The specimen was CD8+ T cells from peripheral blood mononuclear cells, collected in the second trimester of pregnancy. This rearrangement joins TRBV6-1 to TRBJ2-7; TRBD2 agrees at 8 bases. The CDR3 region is CASLKPGGGLGEQYF. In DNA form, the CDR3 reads TGTGCCAGCCTAAAACCCGGGGGGGGGCTGGGCGAGCAGTACTTC.